One and the same sample provided the 31 T cell receptor beta chains below, sequenced in a study of response to subunit inactivated influenza vaccine. One entry per CDR3 protein, called by TCRdb with MiXCR from the RT-PCR reads. The sample holds approximately 530,000 distinct CDR3 sequences; approximately 7.7% are singletons and the top ten take roughly 14%. Sequences were derived from PBMCs from blood, sampled 23 to 25 months after vaccination. The receptors stem from a man between 50 and 75 years old who received an inactivated influenza vaccine.

V is TRBV10-3 and J is TRBJ1-1; tentative D call: TRBD1 (5 bases). V was trimmed by 2 bases and J by 0 bases, leaving 7 bases between them. The length of the CDR3 is 14 residues. CDR1 is ENHRY and CDR2 is SYGVKD in the germline V gene. CDR3 nucleotides: TGTGCCATCAGTGAGGAGGGGATGAACACTGAAGCTTTCTTT. Its translation is CAISEEGMNTEAFF.

The chain is built from TRBV20-1 and TRBJ1-5, with 8 positions matching TRBD1. This CDR3 has 15 amino acids. Germline CDR1 and CDR2: DFQATT and SNEGSKA (reference sequence). V gave up 4 bases and J gave up 2 bases; unmatched junction bases: 7. DNA for the CDR3: TGCAGTGCTAAAACAGGGGGAGGGGGCAATCAGCCCCAGCATTTT. As protein: CSAKTGGGGNQPQHF.

V is TRBV20-1 and J is TRBJ2-3; 11 bases fit TRBD2. This CDR3 spans 15 amino acids. Germline-derived CDR1 and CDR2 are DFQATT and SNEGSKA (reference sequence). V shed 3 bases and J 6 bases; nucleotides not matched to a gene: 8. The CDR3 loop is CSARPSGGSRDTQYF. The CDR3 region has the DNA TGCAGTGCTAGGCCTAGCGGGGGGTCGCGGGATACGCAGTATTTT.

This chain uses TRBV5-1 with TRBJ2-1; 8 bases line up with TRBD2. Per germline, CDR1 SGHRS and CDR2 YFSETQ. CDR3 length equals 15 residues. The V gene end was trimmed by 4 bases and the J gene end by 9 bases; junction bases not matched to a gene: 12. The CDR3 DNA reads as TGCGCCAGCAGCGCCGGGACTAGACACGAAGGTGAGCAGTTCTTC. Amino acid sequence: CASSAGTRHEGEQFF. Variable domain in full (rest from reference TRBV5-1 and TRBJ2-1): KAGVTQTPRYLIKTRGQQVTLSCSPISGHRSVSWYQQTPGQGLQFLFEYFSETQRNKGNFPGRFSGRQFSNSRSEMNVSTLELGDSALYLCASSAGTRHEGEQFFGPGTRLTVL.

This chain links TRBV29-1 with TRBJ1-2; 8 bases are a match to TRBD1. Per germline, CDR1 SQVTM and CDR2 ANQGSEA. The CDR3 consists of 12 residues. The V gene end was trimmed by 2 bases and the J gene end by 8 bases; junction bases not matched to a gene: 4. DNA of the CDR3: TGCAGCGTTGAACAGGGGGCGCGAGGCTACACCTTC. This encodes CSVEQGARGYTF.

This clonotype was recorded many times. The chain carries TRBV11-2 and TRBJ2-1; a weak D match, TRBD1 (6 bases). The CDR3 loop spans 14 amino acids. The V gene's germline CDR1 is SGHAT and CDR2 FQNNGV. V gave up 5 bases and J gave up 7 bases, with 15 bases separating them. The CDR3 DNA reads as TGTGCCAGCAGCCCGACAGGTTTGGGGAATGAGCAGTTCTTC. This sequence encodes CASSPTGLGNEQFF.

This clonotype was recorded a few times. V usage is TRBV28 and J usage is TRBJ2-5, with D perhaps matching TRBD1 (6 bases). CDR1 and CDR2 (germline): MDHEN, SYDVKM. V dropped 3 bases and J dropped 2 bases, with 16 bases sitting between them. The CDR3 spans 16 residues. CDR3 in DNA: TGTGCCAGCAGTTTTGGTGTAGGGGGTCGGCAAGAGACCCAGTACTTC. The encoded protein is CASSFGVGGRQETQYF. Drawing the rest from reference TRBV28 and TRBJ2-5, the complete variable domain is DVKVTQSSRYLVKRTGEKVFLECVQDMDHENMFWYRQDPGLGLRLIYFSYDVKMKEKGDIPEGYSVSREKKERFSLILESASTNQTSMYLCASSFGVGGRQETQYFGPGTRLLVL.

This clonotype came up many times. This sequence joins TRBV24-1 and TRBJ1-2; D gene unclear. Germline V gene data show CDR1 as KGHDR and CDR2 as SFDVKD. This CDR3 comprises 12 residues. Trimming took off 9 bases at V and 5 bases at J, with 12 bases between the two ends. The CDR3 region has the DNA TGTGCCACCTCCTACCCGGGATATGGCTACACCTTC. Amino acids: CATSYPGYGYTF.

Ten or more counts support this clonotype. V gene TRBV29-1 combines with J gene TRBJ2-3; D is perhaps TRBD2 (5 bases). With 3 bases removed from V and 4 bases from J, the gap between germline ends came to 14 bases. The germline V gene has CDR1 SQVTM and CDR2 ANQGSEA. This CDR3 has 14 residues. The CDR3 loop reads CSVEGSENPDTQYF. The CDR3 DNA is TGCAGCGTTGAGGGGAGCGAAAATCCAGATACGCAGTATTTT.

The chain couples TRBV5-1 to TRBJ2-2, with a tentative D call TRBD2 (5 bases). The CDR3 is made up of 15 amino acids. V was shortened by 1 base and J by 0 bases, with 7 bases between the two germline ends. CDR1 SGHRS and CDR2 YFSETQ come from the germline V gene. The CDR3 loop is CASSLLLANTGELFF. CDR3 nucleotides: TGCGCCAGCAGCTTGTTACTAGCGAACACCGGGGAGCTGTTTTTT.

CDR3 bases: TGCAGTGCCAGGGGGACAGGGACGGCCGAGCAGTACTTC. It encodes CSARGTGTAEQYF. The chain is built from TRBV20-1 and TRBJ2-7; 9 positions match TRBD1. The CDR3 is 13 residues long. The germline V gene has CDR1 DFQATT and CDR2 SNEGSKA (reference sequence). The J segment lost 6 bases and the V segment lost 6 bases, leaving 9 bases of the junction unmatched.

There are a few counts of this clonotype. V gene TRBV28 combines with J gene TRBJ2-7, with D possibly TRBD2 on 6 matching bases. The V end lost 5 bases, the J end lost 2 bases, and 13 bases lay between the germline ends. CDR3 length: 14 amino acids. In germline, CDR1 is MDHEN, CDR2 SYDVKM. CDR3: CASSEIAATYEQYF. The CDR3 coding sequence is TGTGCCAGCAGTGAGATAGCGGCAACCTACGAGCAGTACTTC.

The V and J genes are TRBV11-2 and TRBJ1-1; D possibly corresponds to TRBD1 (6 bases). CDR1 is SGHAT and CDR2 is FQNNGV in the germline V gene. The length of the CDR3 is 16 residues. Trimming left V 1 base short and J 3 bases short, with 15 bases between. CDR3 in DNA: TGTGCCAGCAGCTTAGCGGTTTGGGGGCTTCACACTGAAGCTTTCTTT. Protein sequence: CASSLAVWGLHTEAFF.

The genes are TRBV29-1 and TRBJ1-4; weak D call: TRBD1 (5 bases). Trimming took 3 bases from V and 2 from J, leaving 10 bases between them. The CDR3 consists of 14 residues. From germline, CDR1 is SQVTM and CDR2 ANQGSEA. The CDR3 sequence is CSVEPGGTNEKLFF. The CDR3 nucleotides read TGCAGCGTTGAGCCCGGGGGGACTAATGAAAAACTGTTTTTT.

This clonotype was found many times. V is TRBV6-1 and J is TRBJ2-7; 9 positions match TRBD2. The CDR3 totals 14 residues. V shed 5 bases and J 6 bases; nucleotides not matched to a gene: 8. Germline values: CDR1 MNHNS, CDR2 SASEGT. The CDR3 protein is CASSPERGASEQYF. In nucleotides, the CDR3 is TGTGCCAGCAGTCCAGAGCGGGGGGCAAGCGAGCAGTACTTC.

This clonotype was seen ten or more times. V usage is TRBV12-3 or TRBV12-4 and J usage is TRBJ2-7; TRBD1 might be the D (6 bases). Trimming removed 5 bases at V and 0 bases at J, with 17 bases between. This CDR3 contains 16 residues. This chain's CDR3 is CASSPRTALHSYEQYF. The CDR3 nucleotides read TGTGCCAGCAGTCCCCGGACAGCTCTCCACTCCTACGAGCAGTACTTC.

The chain employs TRBV3-1 and TRBJ2-7, with 8 positions matching TRBD2. The CDR3 extends over 17 amino acids. CDR1 is LGHDT, CDR2 YNNKEL, per germline (reference sequence). The V and J ends lost 0 bases and 2 bases, in that order; junction bases with no gene match: 9. CDR3 region: CASSQDQFGTRAYEQYF. The CDR3, as DNA: TGTGCCAGCAGCCAAGATCAGTTCGGGACTAGAGCCTACGAGCAGTACTTC.

The chain carries TRBV7-2 and TRBJ1-2, with D unclear. CDR3 length equals 13 residues. Germline V gene sequence: CDR1 SGHTA, CDR2 FQGNSA. V was pared by 7 bases and J by 4 bases, with 13 bases between. The CDR3 loop reads CASTPPSAYGYTF. For the CDR3, the DNA is TGTGCCAGCACCCCGCCATCTGCCTATGGCTACACCTTC.

This chain connects TRBV28 to TRBJ2-7, with D possibly being TRBD1 (5 bases). The CDR3 is 17 residues long. Trimming shortened V by 2 bases and J by 2 bases, and 19 bases separated the two germline ends. Germline CDR1 is MDHEN and CDR2 is SYDVKM. CDR3 sequence: CASSLRIGGPGTYEQYF. CDR3 nucleotides: TGTGCCAGCAGTTTACGTATCGGCGGTCCAGGGACCTACGAGCAGTACTTC.

The chain carries TRBV15 and TRBJ2-3; 9 positions agree with TRBD2. J was trimmed by 5 bases and V by 11 bases; bases with no gene match: 8. CDR1 is LNHNV and CDR2 is YYDKDF in the germline V gene (reference sequence). This CDR3 is built from 13 residues. The CDR3 DNA sequence: TGTGCCGCAGGAGCGGGGGGTCAAGATACGCAGTATTTT. Translation gives CAAGAGGQDTQYF.

Only a few counts were recorded for this clonotype. This rearrangement joins TRBV12-3 or TRBV12-4 to TRBJ2-3; 9 nucleotides agree with TRBD2. The CDR3 is made up of 15 amino acids. J lost 2 bases, V lost 6 bases, and 6 bases had no gene match. The CDR3 reads CASRTSGTFTDTQYF. In DNA form, the CDR3 reads TGTGCCAGCAGGACTAGCGGAACTTTCACAGATACGCAGTATTTT.

On this clonotype itself: This may come from a read error, since a much larger clone is one base off. The chain recombines TRBV5-1 with TRBJ1-1; D unresolved. The CDR3 has 14 amino acids. Germline V CDR1 and CDR2: SGHRS, YFSETQ. Deletions cut 5 bases from V and 0 bases from J, with 11 bases between. CDR3 sequence (DNA): TGCGCCAGCAGGCGGGAACAACTGAACACTGAAGCTTTCTTT. Protein product: CASRREQLNTEAFF.

This clonotype occurred many times. J is TRBJ2-7 and V is TRBV3-1; TRBD2 aligns across 11 bases. V trimming: 2 bases; J trimming: 7 bases; junction bases outside the gene matches: 1. Germline V gives CDR1 LGHDT, CDR2 YNNKEL (reference sequence). CDR3 length: 13 amino acids. The CDR3 is CASSQRLAGEQYF. The CDR3 region has the DNA TGTGCCAGCAGCCAAAGACTAGCGGGGGAGCAGTACTTC.

This clonotype was recorded a few times. The J gene is TRBJ1-5, the V gene TRBV2; D remains unclear. The germline CDR1 and CDR2 sequences are SNHLY and FYNNEI. The CDR3 covers 17 residues. Trimming removed 3 bases from V and 0 bases from J, with 15 bases in between. The CDR3 spells CASSDVGQEYSNQPQHF. CDR3 coding DNA: TGTGCCAGCAGTGACGTTGGGCAGGAATATAGCAATCAGCCCCAGCATTTT.

This clonotype was observed a few times. V and J are TRBV7-9 and TRBJ2-7; no clear D gene. V was pared by 5 bases and J by 1 base, with 12 bases between. Germline V CDR1 and CDR2: SEHNR, FQNEAQ (reference sequence). The CDR3 has 14 residues. CDR3 region: CASSPRTPSYEQYF. In DNA form, the CDR3 reads TGTGCCAGCAGCCCCCGTACCCCTTCCTACGAGCAGTACTTC.

This clonotype was seen many times. The rearrangement joins TRBV4-3 to TRBJ2-5; 9 bases map to TRBD2. The CDR3 totals 15 residues. Trimming at V came to 0 bases and at J to 3 bases, leaving 2 bases not matched to a gene. Germline V gene lookup returns CDR1 LGHNA and CDR2 YSLEER. CDR3 bases: TGCGCCAGCAGCCAAGAGGCTAGCGGGGAAGAGACCCAGTACTTC. Translated: CASSQEASGEETQYF.

In this sample, this clonotype turned up many times. The chain combines TRBV6-1 with TRBJ2-7; no clear D. V was cut by 5 bases and J by 3 bases, with 11 bases left in between. CDR3 length: 13 amino acids. Germline V gene data show CDR1 as MNHNS and CDR2 as SASEGT. The CDR3 coding sequence is TGTGCCAGCAGTCTGCAGCCTAGCTACGAGCAGTACTTC. Its protein product is CASSLQPSYEQYF.

This clonotype has just a few counts. The genes are TRBV20-1 and TRBJ1-5, with D perhaps matching TRBD1 (6 bases). V lost 7 bases and J 1 base, leaving 14 bases between the germline ends. CDR1 is DFQATT, CDR2 SNEGSKA, per germline (reference sequence). CDR3 length equals 14 residues. CDR3 sequence: CSGLTGASNQPQHF. CDR3 bases: TGCAGTGGATTGACGGGGGCGAGCAATCAGCCCCAGCATTTT.

This clonotype occurred many times. The chain couples TRBV7-2 to TRBJ2-7; TRBD1 agrees at 8 bases. The V segment lost 1 base and the J segment 0 bases; nucleotides outside the gene matches: 2. CDR3 length equals 15 residues. The germline CDR1 and CDR2 sequences are SGHTA and FQGNSA. CDR3: CASSLGTGYSYEQYF. CDR3 sequence (DNA): TGTGCCAGCAGCTTAGGGACAGGGTACTCCTACGAGCAGTACTTC.

The chain has TRBV10-3 and TRBJ2-1; 13 bases are shared with TRBD2. Germline loops: CDR1 ENHRY, CDR2 SYGVKD. The V and J ends lost 3 bases and 5 bases, in that order; junction bases with no gene match: 7. CDR3 length: 17 residues. The CDR3 here is CAISEGLAGERNNEQFF. Here the CDR3 DNA reads TGTGCCATCAGTGAAGGACTAGCGGGGGAAAGGAACAATGAGCAGTTCTTC.

This clonotype came up a few times. The CDR3: CATTPPGRETQYF. In nucleotides, the CDR3 is TGTGCTACCACCCCTCCGGGGAGAGAGACCCAGTACTTC. V gene TRBV6-1 combines with J gene TRBJ2-5, with D possibly matching TRBD2 (5 bases). This CDR3 has 13 amino acids. CDR1 and CDR2 from the germline V gene are MNHNS and SASEGT.